This TCR beta chain was found in a study of beta chain features in type 1 diabetes. General study results and limits: TCRB CDR3 length was moderately but significantly reduced in all four CD4+ subsets of Type 1 diabetes patients. Compared to healthy donors, patients appeared to have naive, central memory and Treg TCRB repertoires that were more alike.

Germline assignment: CDR1 LNHDA and CDR2 SQIVND (reference sequence). The CDR3 has 15 amino acids. Trimming removed 8 bases from V and 1 base from J, with 15 bases in between. Investigators reverse transcribed all isolated RNA, so they sequenced expressed TCRB transcripts. Generated by immunoSEQ multiplex PCR, the TCRdb table keeps only in-frame clones and is missing some. The sample includes roughly 330,000 clones, roughly 12% of them seen just once. Per donor, one heparinised blood draw averaged roughly 110 mL. Sorting of CD4+ naive, central memory, regulatory and stem cell-like memory cells was performed via CD45RO/CCR7/CD25/CD127/CD95/CD27. This clone was picked up a small number of times. Its specificity is not known.

Sequences were obtained from naive CD4+ T cells from blood. This receptor was obtained from a young woman with type 1 diabetes. This chain uses TRBV19 with TRBJ2-4, with D possibly TRBD1 on 6 matching bases. CDR3 region: CASSQGIGAKNIQYF. The CDR3 DNA is TGTGCCAGTTCACAGGGAATTGGGGCCAAAAACATTCAGTACTTC.